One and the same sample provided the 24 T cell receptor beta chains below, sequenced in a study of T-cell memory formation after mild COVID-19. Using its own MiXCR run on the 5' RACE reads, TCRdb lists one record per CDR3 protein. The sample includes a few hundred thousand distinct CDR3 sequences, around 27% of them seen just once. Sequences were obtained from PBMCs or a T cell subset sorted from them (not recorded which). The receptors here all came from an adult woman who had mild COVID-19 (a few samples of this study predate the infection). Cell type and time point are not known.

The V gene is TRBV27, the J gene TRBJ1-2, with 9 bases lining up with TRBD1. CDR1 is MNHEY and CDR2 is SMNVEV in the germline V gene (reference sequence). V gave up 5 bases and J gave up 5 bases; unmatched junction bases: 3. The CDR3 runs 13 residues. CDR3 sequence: CASSADRGYGYTF. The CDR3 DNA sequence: TGTGCCAGCAGTGCCGACAGGGGGTATGGCTACACCTTC.

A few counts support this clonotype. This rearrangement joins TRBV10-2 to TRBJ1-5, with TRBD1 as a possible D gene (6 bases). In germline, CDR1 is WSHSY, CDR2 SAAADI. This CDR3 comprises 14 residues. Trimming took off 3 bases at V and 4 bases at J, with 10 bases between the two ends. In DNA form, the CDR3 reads TGCGCCAGCAGTGAACCGGGGACAAATCAGCCCCAGCATTTT. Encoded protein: CASSEPGTNQPQHF.

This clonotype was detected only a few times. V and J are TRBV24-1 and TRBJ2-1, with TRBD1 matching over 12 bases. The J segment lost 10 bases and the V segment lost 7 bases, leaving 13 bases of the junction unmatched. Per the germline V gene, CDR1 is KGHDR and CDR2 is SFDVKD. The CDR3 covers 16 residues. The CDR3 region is CATRATPGQGAWEQFF. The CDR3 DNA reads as TGTGCCACCAGGGCAACCCCGGGACAGGGGGCTTGGGAGCAGTTCTTC.

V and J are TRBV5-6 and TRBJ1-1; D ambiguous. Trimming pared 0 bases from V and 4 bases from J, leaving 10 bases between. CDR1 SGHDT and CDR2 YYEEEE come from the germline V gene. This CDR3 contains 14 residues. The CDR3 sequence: CASSLGGGTTEAFF. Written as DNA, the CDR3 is TGTGCCAGCAGCTTGGGGGGAGGAACCACTGAAGCTTTCTTT.

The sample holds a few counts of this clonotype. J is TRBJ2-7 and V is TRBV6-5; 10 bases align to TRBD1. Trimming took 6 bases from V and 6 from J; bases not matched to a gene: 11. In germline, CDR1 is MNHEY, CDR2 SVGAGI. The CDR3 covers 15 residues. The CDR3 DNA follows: TGTGCCAGCAGAATTACGCGGACAGGGGGGCCCGAGCAGTACTTC. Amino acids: CASRITRTGGPEQYF.

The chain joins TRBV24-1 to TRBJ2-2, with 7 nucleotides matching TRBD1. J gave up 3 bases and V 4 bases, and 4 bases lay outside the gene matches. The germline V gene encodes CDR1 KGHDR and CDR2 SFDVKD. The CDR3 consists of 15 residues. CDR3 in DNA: TGTGCCACCAGTGAACGCGGACAGGACACCGGGGAGCTGTTTTTT. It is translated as CATSERGQDTGELFF.

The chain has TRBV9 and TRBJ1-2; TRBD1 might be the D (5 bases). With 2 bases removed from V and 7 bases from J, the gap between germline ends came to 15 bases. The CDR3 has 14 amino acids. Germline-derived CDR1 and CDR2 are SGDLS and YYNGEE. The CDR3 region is CASSVNTGNAGYTF. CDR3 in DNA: TGTGCCAGCAGCGTTAACACAGGTAACGCTGGCTACACCTTC. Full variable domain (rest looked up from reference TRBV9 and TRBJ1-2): DSGVTQTPKHLITATGQRVTLRCSPRSGDLSVYWYQQSLDQGLQFLIQYYNGEERAKGNILERFSAQQFPDLHSELNLSSLELGDSALYFCASSVNTGNAGYTFGSGTRLTVV.

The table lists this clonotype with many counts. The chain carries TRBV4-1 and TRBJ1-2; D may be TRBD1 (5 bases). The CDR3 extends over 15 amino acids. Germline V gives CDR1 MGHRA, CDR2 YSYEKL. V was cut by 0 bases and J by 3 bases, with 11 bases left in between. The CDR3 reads CASSQEGQGHYGYTF. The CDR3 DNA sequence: TGCGCCAGCAGCCAAGAGGGTCAGGGTCACTATGGCTACACCTTC.

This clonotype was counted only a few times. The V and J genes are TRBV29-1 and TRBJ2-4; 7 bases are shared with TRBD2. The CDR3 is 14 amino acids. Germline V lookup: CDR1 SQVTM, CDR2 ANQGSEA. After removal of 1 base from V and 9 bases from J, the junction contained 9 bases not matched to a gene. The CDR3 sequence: CSVEGGAGNTIQYF. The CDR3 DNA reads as TGCAGCGTTGAAGGCGGAGCGGGAAATACCATTCAGTACTTC.

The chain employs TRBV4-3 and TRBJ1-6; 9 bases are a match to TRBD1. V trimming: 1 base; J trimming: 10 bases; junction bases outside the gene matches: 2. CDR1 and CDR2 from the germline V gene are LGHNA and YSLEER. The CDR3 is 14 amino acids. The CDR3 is CASSQGTGESPLHF. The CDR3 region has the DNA TGCGCCAGCAGCCAAGGGACAGGGGAGTCACCCCTCCACTTT.

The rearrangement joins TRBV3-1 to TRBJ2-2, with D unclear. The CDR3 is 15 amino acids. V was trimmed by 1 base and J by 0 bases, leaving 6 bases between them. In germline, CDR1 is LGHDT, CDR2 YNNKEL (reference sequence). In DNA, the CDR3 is TGTGCCAGCAGCCAAGTTGTCACGAACACCGGGGAGCTGTTTTTT. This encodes CASSQVVTNTGELFF.

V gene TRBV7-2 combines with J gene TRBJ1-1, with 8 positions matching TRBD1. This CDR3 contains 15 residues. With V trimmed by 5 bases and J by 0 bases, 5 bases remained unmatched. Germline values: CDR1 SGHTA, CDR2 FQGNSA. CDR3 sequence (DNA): TGTGCCAGCAGCACGCGGACAGGGTTGAACACTGAAGCTTTCTTT. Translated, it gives CASSTRTGLNTEAFF.

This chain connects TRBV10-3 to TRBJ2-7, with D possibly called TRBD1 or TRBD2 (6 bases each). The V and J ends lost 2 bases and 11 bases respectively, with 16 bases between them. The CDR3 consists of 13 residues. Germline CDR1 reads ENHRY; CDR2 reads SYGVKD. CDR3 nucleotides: TGTGCCATCAGTGAGCAGGTCCCGGGGGCGGAGTACTTC. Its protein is CAISEQVPGAEYF.

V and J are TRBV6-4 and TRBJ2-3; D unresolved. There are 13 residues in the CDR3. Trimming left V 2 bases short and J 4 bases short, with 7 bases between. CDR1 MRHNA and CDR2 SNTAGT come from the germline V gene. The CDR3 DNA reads TGTGCCAGCAGTGACGCCGATCCAGATACGCAGTATTTT. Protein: CASSDADPDTQYF.

The CDR3 DNA reads as TGCGCCAGCAGCCTAGGGGACAGACATCAGCCCCAGCATTTT. Its translation: CASSLGDRHQPQHF. This rearrangement joins TRBV5-1 to TRBJ1-5; TRBD1 aligns across 7 bases. This CDR3 has 14 residues. J lost 5 bases, V lost 4 bases, and 6 bases had no gene match. Germline V lookup: CDR1 SGHRS, CDR2 YFSETQ.

CDR3 in DNA: TGTGCCACCTCACGTAGGACCGGGTCAGGAGATACGCAGTATTTT. Translated, it gives CATSRRTGSGDTQYF. The chain uses TRBV19 and TRBJ2-3; D unclear. Germline assignment: CDR1 LNHDA and CDR2 SQIVND (reference sequence). The CDR3 has 15 amino acids. Deletions cut 10 bases from V and 5 bases from J, with 22 bases between.

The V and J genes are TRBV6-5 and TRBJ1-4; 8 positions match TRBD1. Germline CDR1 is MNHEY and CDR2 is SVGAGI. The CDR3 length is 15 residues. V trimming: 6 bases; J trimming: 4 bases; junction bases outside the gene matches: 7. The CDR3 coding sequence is TGTGCCAGCAGGATGGACAGGGCGCATAATGAAAAACTGTTTTTT. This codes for CASRMDRAHNEKLFF.

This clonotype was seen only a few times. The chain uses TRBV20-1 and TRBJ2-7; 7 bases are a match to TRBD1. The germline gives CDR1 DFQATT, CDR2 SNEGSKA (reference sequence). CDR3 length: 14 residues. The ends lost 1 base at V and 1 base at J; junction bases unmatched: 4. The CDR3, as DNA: TGCAGTGCTAGAGTACAGGGGAGATCCTACGAGCAGTACTTC. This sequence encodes CSARVQGRSYEQYF.

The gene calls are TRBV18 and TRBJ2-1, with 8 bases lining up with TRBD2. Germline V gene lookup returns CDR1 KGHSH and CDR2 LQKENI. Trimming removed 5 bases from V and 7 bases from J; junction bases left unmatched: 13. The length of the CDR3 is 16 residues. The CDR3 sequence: CASSSMALAGVNEQFF. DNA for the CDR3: TGTGCCAGCTCAAGTATGGCCCTAGCGGGTGTGAATGAGCAGTTCTTC.

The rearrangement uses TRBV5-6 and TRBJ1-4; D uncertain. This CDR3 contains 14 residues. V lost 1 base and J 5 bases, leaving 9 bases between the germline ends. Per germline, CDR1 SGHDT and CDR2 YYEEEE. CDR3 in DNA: TGTGCCAGCAGCTTGCGCGGCCCGAATGAAAAACTGTTTTTT. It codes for CASSLRGPNEKLFF. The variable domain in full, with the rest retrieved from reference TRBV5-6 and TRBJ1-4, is DAGVTQSPTHLIKTRGQQVTLRCSPKSGHDTVSWYQQALGQGPQFIFQYYEEEERQRGNFPDRFSGHQFPNYSSELNVNALLLGDSALYLCASSLRGPNEKLFFGSGTQLSVL.

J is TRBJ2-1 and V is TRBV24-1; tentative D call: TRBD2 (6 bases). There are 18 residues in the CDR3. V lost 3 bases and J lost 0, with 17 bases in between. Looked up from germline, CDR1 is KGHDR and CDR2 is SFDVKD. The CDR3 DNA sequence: TGTGCCACCAGTGATCCCGCTTTAGCGGATAGCTCCTACAATGAGCAGTTCTTC. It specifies CATSDPALADSSYNEQFF.

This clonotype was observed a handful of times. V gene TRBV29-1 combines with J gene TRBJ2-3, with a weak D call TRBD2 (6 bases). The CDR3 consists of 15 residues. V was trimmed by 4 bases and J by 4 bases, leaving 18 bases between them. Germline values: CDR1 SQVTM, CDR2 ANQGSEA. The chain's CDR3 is CSVVNPGAVADTQYF. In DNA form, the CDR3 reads TGCAGCGTTGTAAATCCGGGAGCCGTTGCAGATACGCAGTATTTT.

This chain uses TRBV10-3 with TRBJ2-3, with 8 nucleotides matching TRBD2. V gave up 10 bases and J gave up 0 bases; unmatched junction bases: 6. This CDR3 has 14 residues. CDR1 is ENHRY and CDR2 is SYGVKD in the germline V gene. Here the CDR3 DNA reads TGTGCCACCCGTCGGGAGGGGAGCACAGATACGCAGTATTTT. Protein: CATRREGSTDTQYF.

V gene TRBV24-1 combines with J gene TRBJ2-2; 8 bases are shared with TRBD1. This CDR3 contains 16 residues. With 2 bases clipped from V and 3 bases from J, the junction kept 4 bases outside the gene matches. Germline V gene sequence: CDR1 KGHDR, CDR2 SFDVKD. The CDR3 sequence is CATSDSTGADTGELFF. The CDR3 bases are TGTGCCACCAGTGATTCGACAGGGGCGGACACCGGGGAGCTGTTTTTT.